The 23 T cell receptor beta chains below come from one sample, sequenced in a study of post-analysis software for immune sequencing data. The study's findings and limits: TRBV5-6, TRBV5-1 and TRBV20-1 belonged to a set of roughly five TRBV segments that were more frequent in patients than controls.

Unique-molecular-identifier-tagged TCR beta cDNA libraries were used. TCRdb re-analysed the PCR reads in MiXCR, keeping a single row per CDR3 protein. Seen here are some 800,000 distinct CDR3 sequences, roughly 50% observed once, and the top ten hold around 4.7%. These receptors have no identified antigens. Sequencing was done on a sample of blood. The receptors stem from a girl aged 5-17 years with multiple sclerosis.

This chain links TRBV5-1 with TRBJ2-5; 8 nucleotides line up with TRBD2. The CDR3 is 15 amino acids. Trimming at V came to 4 bases and at J to 5 bases, leaving 10 bases not matched to a gene. Per the germline V gene, CDR1 is SGHRS and CDR2 is YFSETQ. The CDR3 DNA follows: TGCGCCAGCAGCGGATTAGCGGGATCATCGGAGACCCAGTACTTC. Protein product: CASSGLAGSSETQYF.

This rearrangement joins TRBV9 to TRBJ1-4; no clear D gene. Looked up from germline, CDR1 is SGDLS and CDR2 is YYNGEE. With 0 bases removed from V and 8 bases from J, the gap between germline ends came to 14 bases. This CDR3 region has 15 residues. For the CDR3, the DNA is TGTGCCAGCAGCGTAGCGGCCCGGCAGAACGAAAAACTGTTTTTT. As protein: CASSVAARQNEKLFF. The full variable domain, its missing parts supplied by reference TRBV9 and TRBJ1-4, is DSGVTQTPKHLITATGQRVTLRCSPRSGDLSVYWYQQSLDQGLQFLIQYYNGEERAKGNILERFSAQQFPDLHSELNLSSLELGDSALYFCASSVAARQNEKLFFGSGTQLSVL.

This clonotype was seen once. V is TRBV11-1 and J is TRBJ2-3, with a possible D match to TRBD1 (6 bases). The length of the CDR3 is 14 residues. Trimming shortened V by 9 bases and J by 1 base, and 14 bases separated the two germline ends. Germline values: CDR1 SGHAT, CDR2 FQDESV (reference sequence). CDR3 DNA: TGTGCCAGGAGCCGGAACAGGGGCACAGATACGCAGTATTTT. Its translation: CARSRNRGTDTQYF.

This clonotype has more than one count but fewer than ten. V and J are TRBV13 and TRBJ2-7, with 7 bases identical to TRBD1. The V gene end was trimmed by 5 bases and the J gene end by 2 bases; junction bases not matched to a gene: 9. CDR1 is PRHDT and CDR2 is FYEKMQ in the germline V gene (reference sequence). This CDR3 contains 15 residues. For the CDR3, the DNA is TGTGCCAGCAGCGCGAGCGACAGGGATACCTACGAGCAGTACTTC. Translating gives CASSASDRDTYEQYF.

This clonotype was observed a handful of times. This chain uses TRBV5-5 with TRBJ2-1; 12 bases match TRBD2. Germline-derived CDR1 and CDR2 are SGHKS and YYEKEE (reference sequence). V lost 6 bases, J lost 6 bases, and 7 bases stayed unmatched. The CDR3 covers 15 residues. The CDR3 protein is CASTTTSGRSNEQFF. The DNA of the CDR3 is TGTGCCAGCACCACAACTAGCGGGAGGTCCAATGAGCAGTTCTTC.

This rearrangement joins TRBV6-1 to TRBJ2-3; D ambiguous. Germline CDR1 and CDR2: MNHNS and SASEGT. Trimming removed 1 base from V and 0 bases from J, with 11 bases in between. The CDR3 is 16 amino acids. As DNA, the CDR3 is TGTGCCAGCAGTGAAGGTTTTGGTTCTAGCACAGATACGCAGTATTTT. Protein: CASSEGFGSSTDTQYF.

The genes are TRBV15 and TRBJ2-3; TRBD1 agrees at 9 bases. Losses at the gene ends were 1 base for V and 2 bases for J; bases not matched to a gene: 13. In germline, CDR1 is LNHNV, CDR2 YYDKDF (reference sequence). The CDR3 has 19 residues. The CDR3 nucleotides are TGTGCCACCAGCAGAGCCGACAGGGGGAGGTGGAGGGTCACAGATACGCAGTATTTT. This gives the protein CATSRADRGRWRVTDTQYF.

This rearrangement joins TRBV7-2 to TRBJ2-5; 9 bases are a match to TRBD1. The CDR3 runs to 16 residues. V lost 3 bases and J lost 6; bases outside the gene matches: 11. Germline values: CDR1 SGHTA, CDR2 FQGNSA. In DNA, the CDR3 is TGTGCCAGCAGCTTCACAGGGGGCGCGTCCATGAAGACCCAGTACTTC. This codes for CASSFTGGASMKTQYF.

The chain has TRBV28 and TRBJ2-5, with 15 bases lining up with TRBD2. The CDR3 sequence is 17 residues long. The V gene's germline CDR1 is MDHEN and CDR2 SYDVKM. With 2 bases clipped from V and 11 bases from J, the junction kept 12 bases outside the gene matches. The CDR3 DNA sequence: TGTGCCAGCAGTTTACCCAAACCGGGACTAGCGGGAGGTGAGCAGTACTTC. The encoded protein is CASSLPKPGLAGGEQYF. Filled out from reference TRBV28 and TRBJ2-5, the complete variable domain reads DVKVTQSSRYLVKRTGEKVFLECVQDMDHENMFWYRQDPGLGLRLIYFSYDVKMKEKGDIPEGYSVSREKKERFSLILESASTNQTSMYLCASSLPKPGLAGGEQYFGPGTRLLVL.

The rearrangement joins TRBV20-1 to TRBJ2-1, with 9 positions matching TRBD2. Germline CDR1 is DFQATT and CDR2 is SNEGSKA (reference sequence). CDR3 length: 15 amino acids. Trimming at V came to 6 bases and at J to 6 bases, leaving 12 bases not matched to a gene. The CDR3 sequence is CSAQPPAGGTNEQFF. The CDR3, as DNA: TGCAGTGCCCAGCCCCCAGCGGGAGGCACCAATGAGCAGTTCTTC.

A note on this clonotype: At one end, the junction sequence differs from germline, possibly due to a read error. The chain carries TRBV12-3 or TRBV12-4 and TRBJ2-1; 7 nucleotides align to TRBD2. The CDR3 has 16 residues. The CDR3 bases are TGTGTCAGCAGTATTCAGCCTAGCGGAAACTACAATGAGCAGTTCTTC. This codes for CVSSIQPSGNYNEQFF.

The V gene is TRBV12-3 or TRBV12-4, the J gene TRBJ2-1; D not certain. There are 16 residues in the CDR3. Trimming removed 3 bases at V and 0 bases at J, with 12 bases between. The CDR3 is CASSLADKSSYNEQFF. In DNA, the CDR3 is TGTGCCAGCAGTTTGGCCGACAAGAGCTCCTACAATGAGCAGTTCTTC.

V and J are TRBV27 and TRBJ1-6; TRBD1 matches 9 bases. The germline V gene has CDR1 MNHEY and CDR2 SMNVEV (reference sequence). The ends lost 5 bases at V and 7 bases at J; junction bases unmatched: 6. The CDR3 runs to 15 residues. CDR3 bases: TGTGCCAGCAGTCCCACCGGGACAGGGAATTCACCCCTCCACTTT. The encoded protein is CASSPTGTGNSPLHF.

This clonotype was detected a few times. The rearrangement joins TRBV12-3 or TRBV12-4 to TRBJ1-2; 9 positions agree with TRBD1. CDR3 size: 16 residues. The V segment lost 8 bases and the J segment 6 bases; nucleotides outside the gene matches: 16. DNA for the CDR3: TGTGCCAGCTGCCAATCCGGTGGGACAGGGTCGAATGGCTACACCTTC. It codes for CASCQSGGTGSNGYTF.

This clonotype was recorded only once. One base away lies a much larger clone, so this may be a sequencing read error. The rearrangement links TRBV5-1 to TRBJ2-7, with D perhaps matching TRBD1 (6 bases). TRBJ2-5 explains the end of the DNA better; the J call may be wrong. Per germline, CDR1 SGHRS and CDR2 YFSETQ. This CDR3 is built from 16 residues. This CDR3 is CASSPEGLGAHGTQYF. The CDR3 DNA reads as TGCGCCAGCAGCCCAGAGGGGTTGGGGGCCCACGGGACCCAGTACTTC.

This clonotype has only a few counts. This chain links TRBV6-6 with TRBJ2-6; 7 positions agree with TRBD1. From germline, CDR1 is MNHNY and CDR2 SVGAGI (reference sequence). V was clipped by 6 bases and J by 1 base; unmatched bases: 0. This CDR3 has 14 amino acids. The CDR3 protein is CASRTGSGANVLTF. CDR3 in DNA: TGTGCCAGCAGGACAGGGTCTGGGGCCAACGTCCTGACTTTC.

The chain is built from TRBV11-2 and TRBJ2-1; 7 nucleotides agree with TRBD2. This CDR3 is built from 16 residues. Germline trimming cut 1 base from V and 3 bases from J; bases unmatched to any gene: 6. CDR1 is SGHAT and CDR2 is FQNNGV in the germline V gene. Written as DNA, the CDR3 is TGTGCCAGCAGCTTAGGGCTAGCGGCCTACTACAATGAGCAGTTCTTC. Translating gives CASSLGLAAYYNEQFF. Based on the CDR3 plus reference TRBV11-2 and TRBJ2-1, the full variable domain is EAGVAQSPRYKIIEKRQSVAFWCNPISGHATLYWYQQILGQGPKLLIQFQNNGVVDDSQLPKDRFSAERLKGVDSTLKIQPAKLEDSAVYLCASSLGLAAYYNEQFFGPGTRLTVL.

The V gene is TRBV6-1, the J gene TRBJ2-5, with TRBD2 matching 8 bases. V shed 1 base, J shed 11 bases, and the junction held 12 bases outside the gene matches. CDR1 MNHNS and CDR2 SASEGT come from the germline V gene. The CDR3 spans 15 residues. Here the CDR3 reads CASSEEGSGNYEQYF. The DNA of the CDR3 is TGTGCCAGCAGTGAAGAGGGTAGCGGGAACTATGAGCAGTACTTC.

The V and J genes are TRBV12-3 or TRBV12-4 and TRBJ2-4; the match to TRBD1 covers 9 bases. TRBJ2-7 explains the end of the DNA better; the J call may be wrong. The CDR3 is made up of 14 amino acids. CDR3 protein: CASSPRQGDHEQYF. For the CDR3, the DNA is TGTGCCAGCAGTCCGCGACAGGGGGATCACGAGCAGTACTTC.

This clonotype was seen a handful of times. This sequence joins TRBV15 and TRBJ2-1; 12 nucleotides line up with TRBD2. The trim removed 5 bases at V and 4 bases at J, leaving 3 bases unmatched. Germline V gene data show CDR1 as LNHNV and CDR2 as YYDKDF (reference sequence). The CDR3 spans 15 residues. The CDR3 region has the DNA TGTGCCACCAGCGCGACTAGCGGGAGTTACAATGAGCAGTTCTTC. Translation gives CATSATSGSYNEQFF. The variable domain in full, completed from reference TRBV15 and TRBJ2-1, reads DAMVIQNPRYQVTQFGKPVTLSCSQTLNHNVMYWYQQKSSQAPKLLFHYYDKDFNNEADTPDNFQSRRPNTSFCFLDIRSPGLGDTAMYLCATSATSGSYNEQFFGPGTRLTVL.

The gene calls are TRBV11-2 and TRBJ2-5; maybe TRBD1 (6 bases). This CDR3 comprises 17 residues. The V and J ends lost 4 bases and 3 bases respectively, with 21 bases between them. Looked up from germline, CDR1 is SGHAT and CDR2 is FQNNGV. DNA for the CDR3: TGTGCCAGCAGCTACCGACAGGCCCGGCCTGTTGAAGAGACCCAGTACTTC. Protein: CASSYRQARPVEETQYF.

This clonotype has ten or more counts. The genes are TRBV4-1 and TRBJ2-7, with D unresolved. The V gene lost 3 bases and the J gene lost 2 bases, with 11 bases spanning the gap. The CDR3 is 14 residues long. From germline, CDR1 is MGHRA and CDR2 YSYEKL. For the CDR3, the DNA is TGCGCCAGCAGCCATCTTGGCAATACCTACGAGCAGTACTTC. Translating it yields CASSHLGNTYEQYF.

This clonotype was recorded once. One end of the junction fails to match germline, which may point to a read error. The chain links TRBV14 to TRBJ2-6; weak D call: TRBD1 (5 bases). The germline V gene encodes CDR1 SGHDN and CDR2 FVKESK. The length of the CDR3 is 17 residues. The CDR3 protein is CASSQDNWGSRANVLTF. The CDR3 DNA follows: TGTGCCAGCAGCCAAGACAATTGGGGCTCTAGGGCCAACGTCCTGACTTTC.